This TCR beta chain emerged from a study of pediatric ulcerative colitis. Overall study findings and caveats: Compared with controls, ulcerative colitis showed greater blood-rectum clone sharing.

For this clone: Its matching antigen is unknown.

J was trimmed by 5 bases and V by 3 bases; bases with no gene match: 7. This CDR3 is 15 amino acids long. Germline CDR1 KGHSH, CDR2 LQKENI. The rectum was sampled with one to two pinch biopsies at colonoscopy. Clones were read by immunoSEQ multiplex PCR, and TCRdb kept only the in-frame ones, dropping some. The profile shows roughly 16,000 clones, just under 75% of them singletons. This clonotype was sampled from a girl between 5 and 17 years old with moderate ulcerative colitis. The gene calls are TRBV18 and TRBJ2-5, with TRBD1 matching 9 bases. Sequenced: gut tissue. Here the CDR3 reads CASSPPGQGTETQYF. The CDR3 bases are TGTGCCAGCTCACCTCCGGGACAGGGAACGGAGACCCAGTACTTC.